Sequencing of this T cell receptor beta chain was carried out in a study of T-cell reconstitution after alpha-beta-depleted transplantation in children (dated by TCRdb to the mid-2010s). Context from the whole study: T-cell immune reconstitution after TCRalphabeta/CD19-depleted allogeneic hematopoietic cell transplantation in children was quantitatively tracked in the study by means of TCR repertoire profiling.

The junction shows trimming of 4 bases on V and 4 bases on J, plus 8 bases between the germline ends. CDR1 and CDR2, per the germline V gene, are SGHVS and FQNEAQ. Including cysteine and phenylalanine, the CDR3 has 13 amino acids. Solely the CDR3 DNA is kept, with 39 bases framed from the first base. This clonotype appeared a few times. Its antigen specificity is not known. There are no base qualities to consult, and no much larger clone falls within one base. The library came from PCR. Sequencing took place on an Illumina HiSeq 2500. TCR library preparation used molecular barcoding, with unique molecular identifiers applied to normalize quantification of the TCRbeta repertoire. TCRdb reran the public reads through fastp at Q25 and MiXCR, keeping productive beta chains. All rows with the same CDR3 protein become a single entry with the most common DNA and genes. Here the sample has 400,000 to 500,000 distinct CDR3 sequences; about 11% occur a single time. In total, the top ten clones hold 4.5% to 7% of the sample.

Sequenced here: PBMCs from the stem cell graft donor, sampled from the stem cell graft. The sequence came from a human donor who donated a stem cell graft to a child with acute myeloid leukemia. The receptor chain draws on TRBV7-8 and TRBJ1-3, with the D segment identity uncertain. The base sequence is TGTGCCAGCAGCTCGGACCCCGGAAACACCATATATTTT. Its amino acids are CASSSDPGNTIYF.